The present TCR beta chain was sequenced within a study of cytotoxic CD8 clonotypes in ibrutinib-treated CLL. At the level of the study: The group held roughly twelve relapsed/refractory and around 15 treatment-naive patients, with 17 to 18 IGHV unmutated. Responses: 24 partial, 2 complete; after median approximately 70 months, 14 stayed remitted, 12 progressed.

From germline, CDR1 is SGHTA and CDR2 FQGNSA. The CDR3 has 15 residues. Trimming removed 5 bases from V and 4 bases from J, with 17 bases in between. Assay used: immunoSEQ multiplex PCR; TCRdb lists only in-frame clones, some missing. This table has around 160,000 clones, 81% appearing once. The study's findings and limits: Public clonotypes (which were uncommon) either contracted or remained stable on treatment. The study found clonality rose at ibrutinib response, then fell toward baseline at progression.

This clone was detected a few times. Its cognate antigen is unknown. The chain employs TRBV7-2 and TRBJ1-1; possible D gene TRBD1, 6 bases. The TCR sequence derives from a human donor with chronic lymphocytic leukemia. This specimen consisted of PBMCs, obtained after 12 months of ibrutinib treatment. The CDR3 region has the DNA TGTGCCAGCAGCCCAACGGCGGACAGCTTCACTGAAGCTTTCTTT. This translates into CASSPTADSFTEAFF.